This T cell receptor (beta chain) was sequenced for a study of Tregs in tolerant kidney transplant recipients. Study-level points and caveats: The small number of patients limits these findings pending further validation.

The CDR3 consists of 15 residues. Unstimulated regulatory T cells (CD4+CD25+CD127-), CD4+CD25- non-regulatory cells, CD4 and CD8 cells were FACS-sorted from thawed PBMCs. Points on this clone: Its antigen remains unidentified.

Using immunoSEQ multiplex PCR, the repertoire was profiled, and TCRdb retains in-frame clones only, with some absent. The data show 60,000 or so clones, about four fifths seen once. Sequences were obtained from CD4+ T cells from blood. This receptor was taken from a human donor in good health. The chain has TRBV21-1 and TRBJ2-7; the table's TRBD1 call for D was not verified on the DNA. TRBV21-1 is assigned pseudogene status. CDR3 in amino acids: CASSKHRDRNYEQYF. The CDR3 DNA reads TGTGCCAGCAGCAAACACCGGGACAGGAACTACGAGCAGTACTTC.